These 17 T cell receptor beta chains share one sample of origin, sequenced in a study of cytomegalovirus exposure and HLA in healthy donors. Primers for the PCR totalled 60 Vbeta and 13 Jbeta. Using immunoSEQ multiplex PCR, the repertoire was profiled, and TCRdb retains in-frame clones only, with some absent. This sample has under 200,000 clones, with around 80% found just once. The sample was PBMCs. Receptors originate from a middle-aged man in good health and CMV-seronegative.

The V and J genes are TRBV5-1 and TRBJ2-2; D uncertain. V was trimmed by 4 bases and J by 4 bases, leaving 11 bases between them. This CDR3 spans 14 amino acids. The germline V gene has CDR1 SGHRS and CDR2 YFSETQ. Here the CDR3 reads CASSQTVSTGELFF. CDR3 in DNA: TGCGCCAGCAGCCAGACTGTCTCCACCGGGGAGCTGTTTTTT.

This chain uses TRBV7-2 with TRBJ2-5; no clear D gene. Germline V lookup: CDR1 SGHTA, CDR2 FQGNSA. CDR3 length: 18 amino acids. The V and J ends lost 5 bases and 0 bases respectively, with 22 bases between them. The DNA for the CDR3 is TGTGCCAGCAGCATAAGCTTACCCCAGACACCGTACCAAGAGACCCAGTACTTC. It encodes CASSISLPQTPYQETQYF.

V is TRBV19 and J is TRBJ1-2, with D perhaps TRBD1 (6 bases). Looked up from germline, CDR1 is LNHDA and CDR2 is SQIVND (reference sequence). The V end was cut by 8 bases, the J end by 0 bases, with 16 bases between. The CDR3 contains 15 residues. The CDR3 region is CASRSDRKANYGYTF. CDR3 bases: TGTGCCAGTCGGAGTGACAGGAAAGCTAACTATGGCTACACCTTC. Filled out from reference TRBV19 and TRBJ1-2, the complete variable domain reads DGGITQSPKYLFRKEGQNVTLSCEQNLNHDAMYWYRQDPGQGLRLIYYSQIVNDFQKGDIAEGYSVSREKKESFPLTVTSAQKNPTAFYLCASRSDRKANYGYTFGSGTRLTVV.

V usage is TRBV2 and J usage is TRBJ1-4; no clear D. The CDR3 covers 14 residues. The germline V gene encodes CDR1 SNHLY and CDR2 FYNNEI. Trimming removed 0 bases from V and 4 bases from J, with 6 bases in between. DNA of the CDR3: TGTGCCAGCAGTGAAGCGGACTTTAATGAAAAACTGTTTTTT. Residues: CASSEADFNEKLFF.

The V gene is TRBV4-1, the J gene TRBJ1-4; D is unclear. V lost 3 bases to trimming and J lost 0 bases, with 14 bases between them. Germline V gene sequence: CDR1 MGHRA, CDR2 YSYEKL. The CDR3 loop spans 17 amino acids. As DNA, the CDR3 is TGCGCCAGCAGCCATCAAGCCCGCCTTGCAACTAATGAAAAACTGTTTTTT. Translating gives CASSHQARLATNEKLFF.

The table lists this clone with a count of one. The chain carries TRBV19 and TRBJ1-5; D may be TRBD1 (6 bases). V was clipped by 1 base and J by 6 bases, with 13 bases between them. This CDR3 contains 15 residues. Germline values: CDR1 LNHDA, CDR2 SQIVND (reference sequence). In DNA, the CDR3 is TGTGCCAGTAGTATAGTGTACAGGGCCTCTCAGCCCCAGCATTTT. Its protein product is CASSIVYRASQPQHF.

This chain links TRBV5-1 with TRBJ1-2; 9 bases fit TRBD1. Trimming at V came to 4 bases and at J to 4 bases, leaving 8 bases not matched to a gene. There are 15 residues in the CDR3. Germline CDR1 reads SGHRS; CDR2 reads YFSETQ. CDR3 in DNA: TGCGCCAGCAGCCTACAGGGGGCAGTGAGCTATGGCTACACCTTC. The encoded protein is CASSLQGAVSYGYTF.

In DNA, the CDR3 is TGTGCCTGGAGTTTTCCCGGTAACAATGAGCAGTTCTTC. Encoded protein: CAWSFPGNNEQFF. The chain carries TRBV30 and TRBJ2-1; the D is unclear. The CDR3 spans 13 residues. Germline V gene lookup returns CDR1 GTSNPN and CDR2 SVGIG (reference sequence). The V gene lost 2 bases and the J gene lost 5 bases, with 10 bases spanning the gap.

This sequence joins TRBV5-1 and TRBJ2-5; tentatively, D is TRBD1 (6 bases). CDR3 length: 15 residues. Trimming pared 0 bases from V and 5 bases from J, leaving 14 bases between. Germline CDR1 reads SGHRS; CDR2 reads YFSETQ. CDR3 bases: TGCGCCAGCAGCTTGGTCGGGACAACTGGGGAGACCCAGTACTTC. Its translation: CASSLVGTTGETQYF.

In its sample, this clone was seen a few times. This chain connects TRBV5-5 to TRBJ2-7; 10 bases agree with TRBD1. The germline CDR1 and CDR2 sequences are SGHKS and YYEKEE (reference sequence). V was clipped by 5 bases and J by 4 bases; unmatched bases: 12. CDR3 length: 16 residues. CDR3 amino acids: CASSSDRDRGTYEQYF. In DNA, the CDR3 is TGTGCCAGCAGTTCGGACCGGGACAGGGGAACGTACGAGCAGTACTTC.

CDR3 in amino acids: CAISDQSGTGGGQETQYF. The CDR3 region has the DNA TGTGCCATCAGTGACCAAAGTGGGACAGGGGGAGGCCAAGAGACCCAGTACTTC. This chain uses TRBV10-3 with TRBJ2-5; TRBD1 aligns across 11 bases. The CDR3 runs 18 residues. Germline trimming cut 3 bases from V and 1 base from J; bases unmatched to any gene: 10. From germline, CDR1 is ENHRY and CDR2 SYGVKD.

In the case of this clone: Different DNA sequences within this sample yield the same CDR3. The gene calls are TRBV15 and TRBJ2-5; TRBD2 is a possible D gene (5 bases). The CDR3 covers 13 residues. The germline V gene has CDR1 LNHNV and CDR2 YYDKDF (reference sequence). The V end lost 3 bases, the J end lost 4 bases, and 9 bases lay between the germline ends. CDR3 amino acids: CATSSGLRETQYF. The CDR3 DNA is TGTGCCACCAGCAGTGGACTTAGAGAGACCCAGTACTTC.

This clone occurred a few times. The V gene is TRBV10-1, the J gene TRBJ2-7; 7 bases match TRBD2. This CDR3 region has 14 residues. CDR1 and CDR2 (germline): WNHNN, SYGVQD (reference sequence). The junction had 11 bases not matched to a gene; V was cut back by 6 bases and J by 6 bases. The CDR3 DNA reads as TGCGCCAGCAGACGGCGGGAGAGTCGGTCCGAGCAGTACTTC. The encoded protein is CASRRRESRSEQYF.

The sample holds one count of this clone. The genes are TRBV4-3 and TRBJ2-3; D remains unclear. Trimming pared 0 bases from V and 4 bases from J, leaving 14 bases between. The CDR3 sequence is 16 residues long. Germline V gene data show CDR1 as LGHNA and CDR2 as YSLEER. As DNA, the CDR3 is TGCGCCAGCAGCCAAGATTCGGCTAGTTCGGCAGATACGCAGTATTTT. Translation: CASSQDSASSADTQYF.

The genes are TRBV10-3 and TRBJ2-3, with D unresolved. The CDR3 length is 13 residues. V lost 2 bases and J lost 6, with 9 bases in between. Germline CDR1 and CDR2: ENHRY and SYGVKD. The chain's CDR3 is CAISEAPRDTQYF. Here the CDR3 DNA reads TGTGCCATCAGTGAGGCGCCCCGGGATACGCAGTATTTT.

This clone appeared a single time. The rearrangement links TRBV5-6 to TRBJ1-2, with 7 nucleotides matching TRBD1. V dropped 6 bases and J dropped 5; count of bases not matched to a gene: 7. CDR1 and CDR2 from the germline V gene are SGHDT and YYEEEE. The CDR3 is 13 residues long. The CDR3 is CASNPTGVYGYTF. CDR3 DNA: TGTGCCAGCAACCCCACAGGGGTGTATGGCTACACCTTC. Looking up the rest from reference TRBV5-6 and TRBJ1-2 gives the full variable domain: DAGVTQSPTHLIKTRGQQVTLRCSPKSGHDTVSWYQQALGQGPQFIFQYYEEEERQRGNFPDRFSGHQFPNYSSELNVNALLLGDSALYLCASNPTGVYGYTFGSGTRLTVV.

The chain couples TRBV6-5 to TRBJ2-5, with TRBD2 identical over 14 bases. There are 15 residues in the CDR3. Germline CDR1 and CDR2: MNHEY and SVGAGI. V shed 4 bases and J 4 bases; nucleotides not matched to a gene: 2. The CDR3 DNA reads as TGTGCCAGCAGTTTGACTAGCGGGAGGGGAGAGACCCAGTACTTC. This codes for CASSLTSGRGETQYF.